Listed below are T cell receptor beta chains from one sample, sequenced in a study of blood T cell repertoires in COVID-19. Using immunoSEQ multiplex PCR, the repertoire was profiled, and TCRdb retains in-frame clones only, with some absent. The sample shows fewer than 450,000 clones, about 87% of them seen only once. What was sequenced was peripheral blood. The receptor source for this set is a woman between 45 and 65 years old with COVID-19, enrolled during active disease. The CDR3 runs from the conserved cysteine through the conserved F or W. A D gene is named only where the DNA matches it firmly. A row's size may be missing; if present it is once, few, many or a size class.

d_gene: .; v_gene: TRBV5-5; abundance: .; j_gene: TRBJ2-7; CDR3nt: TGTGCCAGCAGCCCCGACAGGCTGGGAATACTACGAGGCGAGCAGTACTTC; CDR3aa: CASSPDRLGILRGEQYF
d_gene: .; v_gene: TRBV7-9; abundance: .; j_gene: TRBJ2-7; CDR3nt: TGTGCCAGCAGCTTAGCGGGGACATACTCCTACGAGCAGTACTTC; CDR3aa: CASSLAGTYSYEQYF
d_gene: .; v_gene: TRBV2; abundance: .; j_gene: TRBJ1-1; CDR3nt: TGTGCCAGCAGTAACCGGGTTTTGGGTGGAGCTTTCTTT; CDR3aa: CASSNRVLGGAFF
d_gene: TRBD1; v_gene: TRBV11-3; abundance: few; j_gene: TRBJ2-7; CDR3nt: TGTGCCAGCAGCCGTTCAGGGGGCACGTACGAGCAGTACTTC; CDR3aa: CASSRSGGTYEQYF
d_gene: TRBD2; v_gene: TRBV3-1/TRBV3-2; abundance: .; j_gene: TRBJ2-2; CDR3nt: TGTGCCAGCAGGACTAGCGGGAGAACCGGGGAGCTGTTTTTT; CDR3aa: CASRTSGRTGELFF
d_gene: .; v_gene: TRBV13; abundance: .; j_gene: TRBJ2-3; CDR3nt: TGTGCCAGCAGCCCCCGGGACTCCAGCACAGATACGCAGTATTTT; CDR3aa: CASSPRDSSTDTQYF
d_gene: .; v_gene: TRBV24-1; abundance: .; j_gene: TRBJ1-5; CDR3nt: TGTGCCACCAGTGACCGCGACAGGAATAGCAATCAGCCCCAGCATTTT; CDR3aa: CATSDRDRNSNQPQHF
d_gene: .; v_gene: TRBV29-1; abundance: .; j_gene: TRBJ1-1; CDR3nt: TGCAGCGTTGGTATGGGGGCAGCTAGCACTGAAGCTTTCTTT; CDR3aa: CSVGMGAASTEAFF
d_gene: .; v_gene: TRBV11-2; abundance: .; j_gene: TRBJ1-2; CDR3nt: TGTGCCAGCAGCTCGGACAGCCTATATGGCTACACCTTC; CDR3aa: CASSSDSLYGYTF
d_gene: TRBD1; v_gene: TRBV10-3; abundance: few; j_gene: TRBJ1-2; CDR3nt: TGTGCCACCACGACAGGGAACTATGGCTACACCTTC; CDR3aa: CATTTGNYGYTF
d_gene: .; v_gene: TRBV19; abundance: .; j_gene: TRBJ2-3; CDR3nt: TGTGCCAGTAGTATAATGAGAGATACGCAGTATTTT; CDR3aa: CASSIMRDTQYF
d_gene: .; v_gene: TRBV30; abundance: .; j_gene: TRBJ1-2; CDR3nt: TGTGCCTGGAGTGCAAACCCGCCGCGGATTAACTATGGCTACACCTTC; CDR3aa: CAWSANPPRINYGYTF
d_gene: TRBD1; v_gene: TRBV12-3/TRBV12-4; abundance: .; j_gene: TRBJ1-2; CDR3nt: TGTGCCAGCAACAGGGGGACCTATGGCTACACCTTC; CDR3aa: CASNRGTYGYTF
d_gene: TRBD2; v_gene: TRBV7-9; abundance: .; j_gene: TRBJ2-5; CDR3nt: TGTGCCAGCAGCTTAGTGTCGTCTAGCGGTGGGGAGACCCAGTACTTC; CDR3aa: CASSLVSSSGGETQYF
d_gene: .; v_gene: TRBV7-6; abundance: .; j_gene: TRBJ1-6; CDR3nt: TGTGCCAGCACCACCGGACTCAGTTTAAATTCACCCCTCCACTTT; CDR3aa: CASTTGLSLNSPLHF
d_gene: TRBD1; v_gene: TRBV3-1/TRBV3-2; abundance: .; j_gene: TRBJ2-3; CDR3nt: TGTGCCAGCAGCCCAATACAGGGGGGCACAGATACGCAGTATTTT; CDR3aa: CASSPIQGGTDTQYF
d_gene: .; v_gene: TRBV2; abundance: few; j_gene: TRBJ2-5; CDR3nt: TGTGCCAGCGGCGAGACCCAGTACTTC; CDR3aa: CASGETQYF
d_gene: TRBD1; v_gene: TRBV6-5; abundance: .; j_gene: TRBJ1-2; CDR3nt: TGTGCCAGCAGTTCCCACCCCGGACAGGCATATGGCTACACCTTC; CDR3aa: CASSSHPGQAYGYTF
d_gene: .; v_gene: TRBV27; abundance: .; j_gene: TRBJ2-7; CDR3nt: TGTGCCACCCACTTCGGTCCCTACGAGCAGTACTTC; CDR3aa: CATHFGPYEQYF
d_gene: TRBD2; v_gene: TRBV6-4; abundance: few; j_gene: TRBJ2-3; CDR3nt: TGTGCCAGCAGTGAGGGGACTAGCGGCACAGATACGCAGTATTTT; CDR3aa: CASSEGTSGTDTQYF
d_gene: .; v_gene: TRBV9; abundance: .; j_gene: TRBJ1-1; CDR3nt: TGTGCCAGCAGCGTAAGGGCAAGGGGCCCGAACACTGAAGCTTTCTTT; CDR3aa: CASSVRARGPNTEAFF
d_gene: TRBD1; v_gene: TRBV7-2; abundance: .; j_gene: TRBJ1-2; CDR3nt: TGTGCCAGCAGTTTGCAGGGACAGGGGATCTATGGCTACACCTTC; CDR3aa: CASSLQGQGIYGYTF
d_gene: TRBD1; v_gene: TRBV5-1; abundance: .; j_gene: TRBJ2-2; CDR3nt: TGCGCCAGCAGTTTACAACCCGGACAGGGGAAAACCGGGGAGCTGTTTTTT; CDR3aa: CASSLQPGQGKTGELFF
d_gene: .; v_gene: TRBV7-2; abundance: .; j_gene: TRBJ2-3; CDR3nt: TGTGCCAGCAGCTTAAGGAGGGCTATTAAAGATACGCAGTATTTT; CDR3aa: CASSLRRAIKDTQYF
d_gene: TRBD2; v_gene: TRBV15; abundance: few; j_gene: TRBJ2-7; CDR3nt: TGTGCCACCAGCAGAGGACTAGCATTGGTTAGGAACGAGCAGTACTTC; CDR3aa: CATSRGLALVRNEQYF
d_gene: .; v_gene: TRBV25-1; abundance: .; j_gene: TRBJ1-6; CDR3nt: TGTGCCAGCAGTGAAGAAGGGGGACCGCGGGCCCTCCACTTT; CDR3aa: CASSEEGGPRALHF
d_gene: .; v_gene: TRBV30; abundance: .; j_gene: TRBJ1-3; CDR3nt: TGTGCCTGGAGCCAAACACAGCTGAGCTCTGGAAACACCATATATTTT; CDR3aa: CAWSQTQLSSGNTIYF
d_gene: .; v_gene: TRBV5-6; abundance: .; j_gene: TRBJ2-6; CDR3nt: TGTGCCAGCAGCCCCAACAGGAGAACTGGGGCCAACGTCCTGACTTTC; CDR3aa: CASSPNRRTGANVLTF
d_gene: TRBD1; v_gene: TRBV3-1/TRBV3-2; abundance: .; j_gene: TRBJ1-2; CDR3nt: TGTGCCAGCAGCTTCAGGACAGGGGGCGGTGGCTACACCTTC; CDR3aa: CASSFRTGGGGYTF
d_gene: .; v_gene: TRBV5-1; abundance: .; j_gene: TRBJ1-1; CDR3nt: TGCGCCAGCAGCTTGGCTGTCTCCGGCCGGGGCACTGAAGCTTTCTTT; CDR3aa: CASSLAVSGRGTEAFF
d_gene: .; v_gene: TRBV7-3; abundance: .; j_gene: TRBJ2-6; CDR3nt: TGTGCCAGCAGCTTAAGGGGCGGGATAAGTGCTGGGGCCAACGTCCTGACTTTC; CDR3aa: CASSLRGGISAGANVLTF
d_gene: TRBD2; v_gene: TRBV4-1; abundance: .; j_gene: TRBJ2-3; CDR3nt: TGCGCCAGCAGCCTTATAGCGGGAGGATCGGGTGATACGCAGTATTTT; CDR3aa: CASSLIAGGSGDTQYF
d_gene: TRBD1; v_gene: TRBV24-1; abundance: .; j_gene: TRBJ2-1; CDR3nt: TGTGCCACCAGTGTAGGACAGGGCCCCTACAATGAGCAGTTCTTC; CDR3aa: CATSVGQGPYNEQFF
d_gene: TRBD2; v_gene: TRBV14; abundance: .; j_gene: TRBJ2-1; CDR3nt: TGTGCCAGCAGCCAAGATGGACTAGCGGGCAAGAGCTCCTACAATGAGCAGTTCTTC; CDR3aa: CASSQDGLAGKSSYNEQFF
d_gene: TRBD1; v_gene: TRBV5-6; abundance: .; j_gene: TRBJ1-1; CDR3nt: TGTGCCAGCAGACCCGCAGGGGGGCACACTGAAGCTTTCTTT; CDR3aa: CASRPAGGHTEAFF
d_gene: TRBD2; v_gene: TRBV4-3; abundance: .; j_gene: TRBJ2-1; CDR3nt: TGCGCCAGCAGCCAGGGGACTAGCGAACCTAATGAGCAGTTCTTC; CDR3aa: CASSQGTSEPNEQFF